One and the same sample provided the 18 T cell receptor beta chains below, sequenced in a study of cytomegalovirus exposure and HLA in healthy donors. The data were produced by immunoSEQ multiplex PCR, yet TCRdb's version contains in-frame clones alone and is incomplete. The sample carries approximately 300,000 clones, 80% to 90% recorded once. The specimen sequenced was PBMCs. The receptors come from a woman between 18 and 30 years old in good health and CMV-seronegative.

This clone was recorded a few times. Here the CDR3 DNA reads TGTGCCACGACGAGGGAAGGGCGAGGAGACACTGAAGCTTTCTTT. Its protein is CATTREGRGDTEAFF. V usage is TRBV19 and J usage is TRBJ1-1; D gene unclear. V was cut by 10 bases and J by 3 bases, with 21 bases left in between. In germline, CDR1 is LNHDA, CDR2 SQIVND (reference sequence). This CDR3 comprises 15 residues.

In DNA, the CDR3 is TGTGCCAGCAACCCATGGGCGGGAGGGGACAATGAGCAGTTCTTC. Amino acids: CASNPWAGGDNEQFF. The chain has TRBV28 and TRBJ2-1; TRBD2 agrees at 9 bases. V was pared by 7 bases and J by 5 bases, with 9 bases of the junction left unmatched. The CDR3 has 15 amino acids. Germline CDR1 reads MDHEN; CDR2 reads SYDVKM.

This chain uses TRBV5-6 with TRBJ2-3, with TRBD2 matching over 11 bases. This CDR3 contains 15 residues. Germline V CDR1 and CDR2: SGHDT, YYEEEE. J was trimmed by 3 bases and V by 5 bases; bases with no gene match: 5. Here the CDR3 DNA reads TGTGCCAGCAGTCCCACTAGCGGGAGTACAGATACGCAGTATTTT. This encodes CASSPTSGSTDTQYF.

The V gene is TRBV6-5, the J gene TRBJ1-1; no clear D. Germline lookup yields CDR1 MNHEY and CDR2 SVGAGI. V gave up 6 bases and J gave up 1 base, with 9 bases separating them. The CDR3 runs to 13 residues. This chain's CDR3 is CASRPFRNTEAFF. CDR3 coding DNA: TGTGCCAGCAGGCCCTTTAGGAACACTGAAGCTTTCTTT.

This clone was seen only once. The gene calls are TRBV7-2 and TRBJ2-3, with 12 bases that match TRBD2. V was clipped by 4 bases and J by 6 bases; unmatched bases: 2. The CDR3 runs 14 residues. Germline CDR1 and CDR2: SGHTA and FQGNSA. CDR3 nucleotides: TGTGCCAGCAGCTCTAGCGGGAGGGCGGATACGCAGTATTTT. It codes for CASSSSGRADTQYF. The whole variable domain, filled in from reference TRBV7-2 and TRBJ2-3, reads GAGVSQSPSNKVTEKGKDVELRCDPISGHTALYWYRQSLGQGLEFLIYFQGNSAPDKSGLPSDRFSAERTGGSVSTLTIQRTQQEDSAVYLCASSSSGRADTQYFGPGTRLTVL.

This clone was detected once. This sequence joins TRBV7-3 and TRBJ2-7, with D perhaps TRBD2 (5 bases). The CDR3 is made up of 13 amino acids. Trimming removed 5 bases at V and 3 bases at J, with 11 bases between. CDR1 SGHTA and CDR2 FQGTGA come from the germline V gene. CDR3 loop: CASSETEGYEQYF. The CDR3 DNA reads TGTGCCAGCAGCGAAACCGAGGGCTACGAGCAGTACTTC.

This clone was detected only once. The rearrangement uses TRBV4-3 and TRBJ1-4; weak D call: TRBD1 (5 bases). V was trimmed by 0 bases and J by 4 bases, leaving 9 bases between them. The V gene's germline CDR1 is LGHNA and CDR2 YSLEER. The CDR3 runs 15 residues. The CDR3 sequence is CASSQEVQVNEKLFF. CDR3 nucleotides: TGCGCCAGCAGCCAAGAAGTACAGGTTAATGAAAAACTGTTTTTT.

This chain uses TRBV7-9 with TRBJ1-2; D not certain. Trimming took 5 bases from V and 0 from J, leaving 13 bases between them. CDR1 and CDR2 (germline): SEHNR, FQNEAQ (reference sequence). This CDR3 is built from 15 residues. In DNA, the CDR3 is TGTGCCAGCAGCCCGGAGGGAAAAGCTAACTATGGCTACACCTTC. This sequence encodes CASSPEGKANYGYTF.

V is TRBV28 and J is TRBJ2-7; 7 bases align to TRBD1. V shed 3 bases, J shed 5 bases, and the junction held 7 bases outside the gene matches. From germline, CDR1 is MDHEN and CDR2 SYDVKM. This CDR3 comprises 14 residues. The CDR3 DNA is TGTGCCAGCAGTTTGGGACAGCCGGTAGACGAGCAGTACTTC. Encoded protein: CASSLGQPVDEQYF.

The V call is TRBV9, the J call TRBJ2-2; D unresolved. CDR3 length: 14 amino acids. Deletions cut 3 bases from V and 0 bases from J, with 6 bases between. CDR1 and CDR2 (germline): SGDLS, YYNGEE. The CDR3 bases are TGTGCCAGCAGCGGGCGGTCGAACACCGGGGAGCTGTTTTTT. Protein product: CASSGRSNTGELFF.

This chain uses TRBV2 with TRBJ2-3; D is ambiguous. This CDR3 contains 14 residues. Germline CDR1 and CDR2: SNHLY and FYNNEI. V was trimmed by 4 bases and J by 4 bases, leaving 12 bases between them. The CDR3 sequence is CASSGSTAADTQYF. CDR3 nucleotides: TGTGCCAGCAGTGGATCCACGGCGGCAGATACGCAGTATTTT.

This clone has just one count. The chain has TRBV7-2 and TRBJ1-5, with D perhaps TRBD1 (6 bases). V was clipped by 0 bases and J by 7 bases, with 10 bases between them. From germline, CDR1 is SGHTA and CDR2 FQGNSA. The CDR3 loop spans 14 amino acids. Here the CDR3 reads CASSLAAGDQPQHF. The DNA for the CDR3 is TGTGCCAGCAGCTTAGCGGCAGGGGACCAGCCCCAGCATTTT. The whole variable domain, filled in from reference TRBV7-2 and TRBJ1-5, reads GAGVSQSPSNKVTEKGKDVELRCDPISGHTALYWYRQSLGQGLEFLIYFQGNSAPDKSGLPSDRFSAERTGGSVSTLTIQRTQQEDSAVYLCASSLAAGDQPQHFGDGTRLSIL.

V and J are TRBV27 and TRBJ2-1; the D gene is possibly TRBD1 (5 bases). V was pared by 3 bases and J by 0 bases, with 15 bases between. CDR1 is MNHEY and CDR2 is SMNVEV in the germline V gene (reference sequence). This CDR3 contains 17 residues. In DNA form, the CDR3 reads TGTGCCAGCAGTTTTCATTCCGACAGTGACTCCTACAATGAGCAGTTCTTC. Its protein product is CASSFHSDSDSYNEQFF.

This sequence joins TRBV13 and TRBJ2-5; 7 bases agree with TRBD2. The CDR3 totals 15 residues. CDR1 and CDR2 (germline): PRHDT, FYEKMQ (reference sequence). Trimming removed 4 bases from V and 7 bases from J; junction bases left unmatched: 12. DNA of the CDR3: TGTGCCAGCAGCTCCCCCACGGGAGGCACAGGGACCCAGTACTTC. This encodes CASSSPTGGTGTQYF.

This chain connects TRBV29-1 to TRBJ2-3, with D uncertain. The V and J ends lost 3 bases and 6 bases respectively, with 10 bases between them. This CDR3 spans 12 amino acids. Germline CDR1 SQVTM, CDR2 ANQGSEA. Here the CDR3 reads CSVDDLLDTQYF. The CDR3 DNA sequence: TGCAGCGTTGATGACTTATTGGATACGCAGTATTTT.

The CDR3 DNA sequence: TGTGCCAGCAGCTTGGGAGGGGGTCAGCCCCAGCATTTT. Its protein is CASSLGGGQPQHF. V gene TRBV5-6 combines with J gene TRBJ1-5, with D tentatively TRBD1 (6 bases). Germline CDR1 is SGHDT and CDR2 is YYEEEE. This CDR3 is built from 13 residues. V dropped 0 bases and J dropped 6 bases, with 7 bases sitting between them.

The rearrangement uses TRBV1 and TRBJ2-5; TRBD2 is the table's D call and was not checked against the DNA. TRBV1 counts as a pseudogene. The CDR3 consists of 18 residues. As DNA, the CDR3 is TGCACCAGCAGCCACCCCCGGACCTGGGTCGCAGGAGGAGAGACCCAGTACTTC. It codes for CTSSHPRTWVAGGETQYF.

This clone was counted only a few times. The J gene is TRBJ2-2, the V gene TRBV10-3; TRBD1 might be the D (5 bases). The V gene lost 1 base and the J gene lost 2 bases, with 11 bases spanning the gap. The length of the CDR3 is 16 residues. CDR1 and CDR2 from the germline V gene are ENHRY and SYGVKD. The CDR3 spells CAISEWQGGNTGELFF. The CDR3 DNA reads TGTGCCATCAGTGAGTGGCAGGGCGGAAACACCGGGGAGCTGTTTTTT.